A selection of T cell receptor beta chains follows, all from one sample in a study of T cell repertoires in cytomegalovirus infection. No antigen has been identified for these receptors. TCRdb recomputed calls from the reads with MiXCR, one row per CDR3 protein. The top ten hold around two fifths of the sample, which has around 430,000 distinct CDR3 sequences, about 42% seen once. The material was cultured PBMCs, obtained from culture after CMV antigen stimulation. The receptors were sampled from a human donor in good health (CMV status not recorded). Some clones in this sample may be carry-over from other donors' samples. Both conserved end residues are part of each CDR3. A D gene is named only where the DNA matches it firmly. The size entry is marked missing in some rows and otherwise reads once, few, many or a size class.

>TRBD1|NA|TRBJ2-4|TRBV19
TGTGCCAGTAGTGCCCCGACAGGGGTCACGAACATTCAGTACTTC
CASSAPTGVTNIQYF
>NA|NA|TRBJ2-4|TRBV27
TGTGCCAGCAGAGCCGGGTTTCTAGCCAAAAACATTCAGTACTTC
CASRAGFLAKNIQYF
>NA|NA|TRBJ2-7|TRBV7-2
TGTGCCAGCAGCCGGGCCACCCTCTACGAGCAGTACTTC
CASSRATLYEQYF
>NA|NA|TRBJ2-3|TRBV7-2
TGTGCCAGCAGCTCCCCCCCGACTGGGGTTACGCAGTATTTT
CASSSPPTGVTQYF
>NA|few|TRBJ2-1|TRBV7-2
TGTGCCAGCAGCTTAATTCGTTTAAATGAGCAGTTCTTC
CASSLIRLNEQFF
>TRBD2|many|TRBJ2-5|TRBV7-2
TGTGCCAGCAGCGGCCTTAGCGGGGGGCGGGAGACCCAGTACTTC
CASSGLSGGRETQYF
>NA|NA|TRBJ2-5|TRBV5-3
TGTGCCAGCAGCGAGAAACAGGCACAAGAGACCCAGTACTTC
CASSEKQAQETQYF
>NA|NA|TRBJ1-2|TRBV10-3
TGTGCCATCAGTGATCAGGGGTCGGGAGGCTACACCTTC
CAISDQGSGGYTF
>TRBD1|few|TRBJ1-6|TRBV19
TGTGCCACAAAAACAGGGGCGGCATCCTATAATTCACCCCTCCACTTT
CATKTGAASYNSPLHF
>NA|few|TRBJ2-7|TRBV7-2
TGTGCCAGCAGCTTAGTTTCAACCGCCGAAGAGCAGTACTTC
CASSLVSTAEEQYF
>TRBD1|few|TRBJ1-1|TRBV6-2/TRBV6-3
TGTGCCAGTAACAGGGGGCCGCCGAACACTGAAGCTTTCTTT
CASNRGPPNTEAFF
>NA|NA|TRBJ2-5|TRBV7-2
TGTGCCAGCAGCTCACAGGGTTATGAGACCCAGTACTTC
CASSSQGYETQYF
>NA|NA|TRBJ2-1|TRBV6-1
TGTGCCATCCAAAGGGGTCCGCGCCGGGCGATCAATGAGCAGTTCTTC
CAIQRGPRRAINEQFF
>NA|NA|TRBJ1-5|TRBV7-9
TGTGCCAGCAGCTTATGGCCGGGAAATAGCAATCAGCCCCAGCATTTT
CASSLWPGNSNQPQHF
>TRBD1|NA|TRBJ2-2|TRBV7-6
TGTGCCAGCAGCCGCACACCTTTCGGGACAGGGAGAACCGGGGAGCTGTTTTTT
CASSRTPFGTGRTGELFF
>NA|NA|TRBJ1-6|TRBV27
TGTGCCAGCAGAACAGGGTACTCACCCCTCCACTTT
CASRTGYSPLHF
>NA|few|TRBJ2-3|TRBV5-1
TGCGCCAGCAGCAAACTCGGGACGAGCACAGATACGCAGTATTTT
CASSKLGTSTDTQYF
>TRBD2|few|TRBJ2-3|TRBV7-2
TGTGCCAGCAGCTTAACTCTAGCGGGGGCAGATACGCAGTATTTT
CASSLTLAGADTQYF
>NA|NA|TRBJ1-1|TRBV10-3
TGTGCCATCAGTGGTCAGGCCCTCCGCGAATATGAAGCTTTCTTT
CAISGQALREYEAFF
>TRBD2|few|TRBJ2-5|TRBV7-2
TGTGCCAGCAGACCCGCCGGGACTAGCGGCCGGGGAGAGACCCAGTACTTC
CASRPAGTSGRGETQYF
>TRBD1|NA|TRBJ2-7|TRBV7-2
TGTGCCAGCAGCTTAAGGACAGGGGTCTCCTACGAGCAGTACTTC
CASSLRTGVSYEQYF
>NA|NA|TRBJ1-1|TRBV12-3/TRBV12-4
TGTGCCAGCAGTTTTGGACTCCGGAACACTGAAGCTTTCTTT
CASSFGLRNTEAFF
>NA|few|TRBJ1-1|TRBV6-2/TRBV6-3
TGTGCCAGCAGGTTCGACAGCCCTGAAGCTTTCTTT
CASRFDSPEAFF
>NA|NA|TRBJ1-5|TRBV20-1
TGCAGTGCTAGAGGGGGGATGAGGGGCCAGCCCCAGCATTTT
CSARGGMRGQPQHF
>NA|NA|TRBJ2-7|TRBV7-9
TGTGCCAGCAGCAGCAGAAACAGGGGAGGGTCCTACGAGCAGTACTTC
CASSSRNRGGSYEQYF
>TRBD2|NA|TRBJ2-3|TRBV6-6
TGTGCCAGCAGTTACTCTCCGGGACTAGCGATAGATACGCAGTATTTT
CASSYSPGLAIDTQYF
>TRBD2|NA|TRBJ2-1|TRBV7-2
TGTGCCAGCAGCTTAGTTAGCGGGGGGCCAAGGGGCAAAAATGAGCAGTTCTTC
CASSLVSGGPRGKNEQFF
>NA|NA|TRBJ1-1|TRBV2
TGTGCCAGCCTCTTGGACGCGAACACTGAAGCTTTCTTT
CASLLDANTEAFF
>TRBD1|NA|TRBJ1-4|TRBV7-2
TGTGCCAGCAGCGCGGGACAGGGGTCGGGAAAACTGTTTTTT
CASSAGQGSGKLFF
>NA|few|TRBJ1-5|TRBV7-2
TGTGCCAGCAGCATTAGGTTCAATCAGCCCCAGCATTTT
CASSIRFNQPQHF
>NA|NA|TRBJ1-2|TRBV19
TGTGCCAGTAGTATAACAACATCGGCGCAGGGCTACACCTTC
CASSITTSAQGYTF
>TRBD1|NA|TRBJ2-1|TRBV3-1
TGTGCCAGCAGCCAACTGGGGGACAGGGGCCCCTACAATGAGCAGTTCTTC
CASSQLGDRGPYNEQFF
>NA|NA|TRBJ1-4|TRBV6-6
TGTGCCAGCACCCATGAAGGGGCATCGGGGACTAATGAAAAACTGTTTTTT
CASTHEGASGTNEKLFF